These 21 T cell receptor beta chains came from one sample sequenced in a study of cytomegalovirus exposure and HLA in healthy donors. Sequencing was performed with immunoSEQ multiplex PCR; in TCRdb, only in-frame clones are kept and a portion is missing. The sample holds some 170,000 clones, roughly 86% seen once. Sequencing was performed on PBMCs. The source of these receptors is a man younger than 35 in good health and CMV-seropositive.

The chain links TRBV6-1 to TRBJ1-2, with D tentatively TRBD1 (5 bases). V was trimmed by 6 bases and J by 7 bases, leaving 15 bases between them. Germline CDR1 is MNHNS and CDR2 is SASEGT. The CDR3 has 13 amino acids. CDR3 nucleotide sequence: TGTGCCAGCAGGGAGGGGCCAGGGAGTGGCTACACCTTC. The encoded protein is CASREGPGSGYTF.

The chain uses TRBV5-1 and TRBJ1-3; 7 nucleotides align to TRBD1. This CDR3 is built from 17 residues. Germline CDR1 is SGHRS and CDR2 is YFSETQ. After removal of 0 bases from V and 0 bases from J, the junction contained 6 bases not matched to a gene. The CDR3: CASSLELQGYSGNTIYF. Written as DNA, the CDR3 is TGCGCCAGCAGCTTGGAACTACAGGGGTACTCTGGAAACACCATATATTTT.

The chain joins TRBV28 to TRBJ2-7; tentative D call: TRBD2 (7 bases). Germline CDR1 is MDHEN and CDR2 is SYDVKM. This CDR3 has 17 residues. Trimming took 8 bases from V and 2 from J, leaving 25 bases between them. CDR3 DNA: TGTGCCAGCCAATCGGGAGGACCAACGAGGACAGCCTACGAGCAGTACTTC. Encoded protein: CASQSGGPTRTAYEQYF.

The rearrangement links TRBV7-9 to TRBJ2-7; possibly TRBD1 for D (6 bases). The germline V and J ends were trimmed by 1 base and 2 bases, with 12 bases remaining between them. The CDR3 covers 15 residues. The germline V gene has CDR1 SEHNR and CDR2 FQNEAQ (reference sequence). This chain's CDR3 is CASSLVTGKTYEQYF. In DNA, the CDR3 is TGTGCCAGCAGCTTAGTGACAGGAAAAACCTACGAGCAGTACTTC.

The chain carries TRBV6-1 and TRBJ1-4, with 8 bases identical to TRBD1. Germline V CDR1 and CDR2: MNHNS, SASEGT. This CDR3 is built from 16 residues. V shed 0 bases, J shed 11 bases, and the junction held 11 bases outside the gene matches. CDR3 nucleotides: TGTGCCAGCAGTGAAGCCCCTGGACAGGGTGGAAGTAAACTGTTTTTT. It yields the protein CASSEAPGQGGSKLFF.

The genes are TRBV27 and TRBJ1-2; possible D gene TRBD1, 5 bases. CDR1 and CDR2 from the germline V gene are MNHEY and SMNVEV (reference sequence). V was trimmed by 3 bases and J by 6 bases, leaving 14 bases between them. CDR3 length: 14 residues. The CDR3: CASSLSGDVDGYTF. The CDR3 bases are TGTGCCAGCAGTTTGTCGGGGGATGTTGATGGCTACACCTTC.

The rearrangement uses TRBV4-1 and TRBJ2-5, with 8 bases fitting TRBD2. Trimming at V came to 2 bases and at J to 1 base, leaving 3 bases not matched to a gene. Germline CDR1 reads MGHRA; CDR2 reads YSYEKL. This CDR3 comprises 15 residues. The CDR3 DNA sequence: TGCGCCAGCAGCCAATCCCTAGCGGGCCAAGAGACCCAGTACTTC. Translated: CASSQSLAGQETQYF.

The chain joins TRBV30 to TRBJ1-4; D is undetermined. V was clipped by 4 bases and J by 7 bases, with 13 bases between them. The germline CDR1 and CDR2 sequences are GTSNPN and SVGIG (reference sequence). The CDR3 consists of 13 residues. The CDR3: CAWNRHGFEKLFF. The DNA of the CDR3 is TGTGCCTGGAATCGACACGGTTTTGAAAAACTGTTTTTT.

The J gene is TRBJ2-2, the V gene TRBV28; weak D call: TRBD1 (6 bases). V lost 8 bases and J 3 bases, leaving 13 bases between the germline ends. The CDR3 has 14 amino acids. Per the germline V gene, CDR1 is MDHEN and CDR2 is SYDVKM. The CDR3 loop is CASDRDTYTGELFF. As DNA, the CDR3 is TGTGCCAGCGACCGGGACACCTACACCGGGGAGCTGTTTTTT.

This chain links TRBV4-1 with TRBJ2-1, with 7 bases lining up with TRBD2. The CDR3 sequence is 15 residues long. With 6 bases clipped from V and 6 bases from J, the junction kept 11 bases outside the gene matches. The germline V gene has CDR1 MGHRA and CDR2 YSYEKL. The CDR3 spells CASRGEGVSGNEQFF. In nucleotides, the CDR3 is TGCGCCAGCAGGGGGGAGGGAGTAAGTGGCAATGAGCAGTTCTTC.

V gene TRBV5-8 combines with J gene TRBJ2-7; D possibly corresponds to TRBD1 (6 bases). Deletions cut 5 bases from V and 4 bases from J, with 13 bases between. The germline CDR1 and CDR2 sequences are SGHTS and YDEGEE. The CDR3 spans 13 residues. CDR3 sequence reads: CASSRGQIYEQYF. The CDR3 region has the DNA TGTGCCAGCAGTCGTGGACAGATTTACGAGCAGTACTTC.

V and J are TRBV5-1 and TRBJ1-4; D is possibly TRBD1 (5 bases). This CDR3 is 15 amino acids long. The V end lost 5 bases, the J end lost 0 bases, and 11 bases lay between the germline ends. Germline V gene data show CDR1 as SGHRS and CDR2 as YFSETQ. CDR3 sequence (DNA): TGCGCCAGCAGGGGGGGGACGGCAACTAATGAAAAACTGTTTTTT. It is translated as CASRGGTATNEKLFF.

The J gene is TRBJ2-2, the V gene TRBV27; TRBD2 might be the D (5 bases). The CDR3 sequence is 16 residues long. Trimming pared 2 bases from V and 1 base from J, leaving 11 bases between. Germline CDR1 MNHEY, CDR2 SMNVEV (reference sequence). CDR3 protein: CASSLLAGVNTGELFF. CDR3 DNA: TGTGCCAGCAGTTTACTAGCCGGGGTGAACACCGGGGAGCTGTTTTTT.

The chain is built from TRBV10-3 and TRBJ2-7; 10 positions agree with TRBD2. Germline loops: CDR1 ENHRY, CDR2 SYGVKD. The CDR3 extends over 13 amino acids. After removal of 6 bases from V and 5 bases from J, the junction contained 4 bases not matched to a gene. CDR3 sequence reads: CAIRASGSDEQYF. For the CDR3, the DNA is TGTGCCATCAGGGCTAGCGGGAGTGACGAGCAGTACTTC.

The chain has TRBV19 and TRBJ2-7, with 9 bases aligning to TRBD2. The CDR3 runs to 15 residues. Germline V gene lookup returns CDR1 LNHDA and CDR2 SQIVND (reference sequence). J was trimmed by 2 bases and V by 6 bases; bases with no gene match: 8. The CDR3 bases are TGTGCCAGTAGCACCCCGGCGGGGGGGACCTACGAGCAGTACTTC. This codes for CASSTPAGGTYEQYF.

This clone has only one observation. The chain recombines TRBV19 with TRBJ2-2, with TRBD2 as a possible D gene (6 bases). This CDR3 region has 16 residues. Trimming shortened V by 5 bases and J by 5 bases, and 18 bases separated the two germline ends. CDR1 and CDR2 from the germline V gene are LNHDA and SQIVND (reference sequence). CDR3 nucleotide sequence: TGTGCCAGTAGTCGCAGGTCGGGCGCGGGAACCGGGGAGCTGTTTTTT. It is translated as CASSRRSGAGTGELFF.

Comments on this clone: This CDR3 is also generated by other DNA sequences in the sample. The chain couples TRBV27 to TRBJ2-7, with unresolved D. The germline V and J ends were trimmed by 2 bases and 2 bases, with 7 bases remaining between them. Germline CDR1 reads MNHEY; CDR2 reads SMNVEV (reference sequence). The CDR3 totals 13 residues. The CDR3 coding sequence is TGTGCCAGCAGTTTAAGAACAGCCTACGAGCAGTACTTC. Its protein product is CASSLRTAYEQYF.

The chain joins TRBV29-1 to TRBJ2-7, with TRBD2 matching 9 bases. Trimming removed 2 bases from V and 5 bases from J; junction bases left unmatched: 10. Germline-derived CDR1 and CDR2 are SQVTM and ANQGSEA. The CDR3 consists of 15 residues. The CDR3 nucleotides read TGCAGCGTTGAATCCATGGCTAGCGGGATTGACGAGCAGTACTTC. The encoded protein is CSVESMASGIDEQYF.

CDR3 DNA: TGTGCCAGCTCTAGCGGGAGAGTCGAGCAGTACTTC. Protein product: CASSSGRVEQYF. The chain uses TRBV18 and TRBJ2-7; 9 bases agree with TRBD2. The CDR3 extends over 12 amino acids. Germline V gives CDR1 KGHSH, CDR2 LQKENI. Trimming took 6 bases from V and 6 from J; bases not matched to a gene: 3.

The chain uses TRBV28 and TRBJ2-1, with unresolved D. This CDR3 is built from 14 residues. CDR1 is MDHEN, CDR2 SYDVKM, per germline. Trimming removed 5 bases from V and 2 bases from J, with 10 bases in between. The CDR3 region has the DNA TGTGCCAGCAGTCAGCAGGTCACCTACAATGAGCAGTTCTTC. Residues: CASSQQVTYNEQFF.

The chain joins TRBV27 to TRBJ2-7, with 10 nucleotides matching TRBD1. Germline V lookup: CDR1 MNHEY, CDR2 SMNVEV (reference sequence). CDR3 length: 15 amino acids. J lost 3 bases, V lost 6 bases, and 8 bases had no gene match. CDR3 residues: CASSYGQGDFYEQYF. Here the CDR3 DNA reads TGTGCCAGCAGCTACGGACAGGGGGACTTCTACGAGCAGTACTTC.